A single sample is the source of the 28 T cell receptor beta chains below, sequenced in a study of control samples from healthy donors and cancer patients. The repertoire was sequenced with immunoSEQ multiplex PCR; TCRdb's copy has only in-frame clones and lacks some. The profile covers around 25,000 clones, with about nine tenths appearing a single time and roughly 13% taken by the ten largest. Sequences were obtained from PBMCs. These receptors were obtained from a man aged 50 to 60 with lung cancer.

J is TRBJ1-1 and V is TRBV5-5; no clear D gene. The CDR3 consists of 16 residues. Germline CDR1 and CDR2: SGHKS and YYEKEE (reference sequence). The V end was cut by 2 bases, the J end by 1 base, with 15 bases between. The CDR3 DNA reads TGTGCCAGCAGCTTAACTCCAGCAGGCTGGAACACTGAAGCTTTCTTT. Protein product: CASSLTPAGWNTEAFF.

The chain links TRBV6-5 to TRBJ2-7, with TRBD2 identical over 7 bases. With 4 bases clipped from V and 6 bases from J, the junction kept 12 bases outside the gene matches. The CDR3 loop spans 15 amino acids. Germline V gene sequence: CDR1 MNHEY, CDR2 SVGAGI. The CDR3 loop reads CASSLYLRGEGEQYF. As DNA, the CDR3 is TGTGCCAGCAGTTTATACCTCCGGGGGGAAGGCGAGCAGTACTTC.

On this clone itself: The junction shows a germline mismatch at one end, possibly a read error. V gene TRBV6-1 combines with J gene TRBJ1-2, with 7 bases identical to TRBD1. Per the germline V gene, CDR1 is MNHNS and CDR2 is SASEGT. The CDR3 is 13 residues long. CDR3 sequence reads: CASREGQVYGYTF. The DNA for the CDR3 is TGTGCCAGCAGGGAAGGACAGGTCTATGGCTACACCTTC.

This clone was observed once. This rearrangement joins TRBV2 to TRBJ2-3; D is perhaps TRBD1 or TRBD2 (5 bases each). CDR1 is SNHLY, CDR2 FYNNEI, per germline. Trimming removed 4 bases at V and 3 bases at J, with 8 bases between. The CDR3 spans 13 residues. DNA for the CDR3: TGTGCCAGCAGTGTCGAGGGGACAGATACGCAGTATTTT. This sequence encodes CASSVEGTDTQYF.

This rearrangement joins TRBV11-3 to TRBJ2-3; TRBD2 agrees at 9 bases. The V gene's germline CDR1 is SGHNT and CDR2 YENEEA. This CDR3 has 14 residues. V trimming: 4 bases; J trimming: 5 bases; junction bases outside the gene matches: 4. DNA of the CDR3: TGTGCCAGCAGCTCCAGGACTAGCGAAGATACGCAGTATTTT. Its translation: CASSSRTSEDTQYF.

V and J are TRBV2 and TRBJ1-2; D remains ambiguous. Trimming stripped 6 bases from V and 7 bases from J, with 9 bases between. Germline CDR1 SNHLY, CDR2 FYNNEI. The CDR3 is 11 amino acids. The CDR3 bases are TGTGCCAGCAGCCCACCCCGTGGCTACACCTTC. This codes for CASSPPRGYTF.

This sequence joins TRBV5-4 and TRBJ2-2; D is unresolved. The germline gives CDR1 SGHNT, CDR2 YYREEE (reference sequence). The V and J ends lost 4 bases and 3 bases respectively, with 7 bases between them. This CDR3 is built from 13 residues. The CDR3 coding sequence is TGTGCCAGCAGCCCCTCATACACCGGGGAGCTGTTTTTT. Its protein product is CASSPSYTGELFF.

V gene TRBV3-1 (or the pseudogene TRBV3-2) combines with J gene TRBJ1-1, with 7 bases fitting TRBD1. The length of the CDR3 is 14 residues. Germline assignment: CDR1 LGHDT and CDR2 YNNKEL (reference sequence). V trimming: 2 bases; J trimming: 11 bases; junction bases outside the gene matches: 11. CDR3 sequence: CASSQPGGLTRAFF. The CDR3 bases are TGTGCCAGCAGCCAACCAGGGGGTTTGACACGGGCTTTCTTT.

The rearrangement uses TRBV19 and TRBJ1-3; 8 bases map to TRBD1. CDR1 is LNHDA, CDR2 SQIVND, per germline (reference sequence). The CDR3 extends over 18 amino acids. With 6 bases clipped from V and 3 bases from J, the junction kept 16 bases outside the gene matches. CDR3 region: CASSYLDRGRVGGNTIYF. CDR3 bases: TGTGCCAGTAGCTATCTCGACAGGGGACGTGTAGGTGGAAACACCATATATTTT.

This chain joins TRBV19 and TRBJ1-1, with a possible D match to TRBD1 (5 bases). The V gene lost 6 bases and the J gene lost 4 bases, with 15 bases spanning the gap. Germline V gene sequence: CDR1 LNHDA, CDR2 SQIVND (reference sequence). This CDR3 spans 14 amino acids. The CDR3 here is CASRSGTDATEAFF. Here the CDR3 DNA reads TGTGCCAGTAGGTCCGGGACGGATGCCACTGAAGCTTTCTTT.

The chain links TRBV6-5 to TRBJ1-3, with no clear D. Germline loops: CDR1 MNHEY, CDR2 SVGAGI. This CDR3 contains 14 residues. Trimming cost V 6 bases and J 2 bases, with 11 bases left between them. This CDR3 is CASSPAGTGNTIYF. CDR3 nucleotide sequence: TGTGCCAGCAGCCCCGCCGGGACTGGAAACACCATATATTTT.

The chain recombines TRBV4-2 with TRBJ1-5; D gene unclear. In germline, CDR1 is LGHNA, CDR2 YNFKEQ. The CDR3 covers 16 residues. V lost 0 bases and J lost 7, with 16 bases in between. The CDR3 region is CASSQEVQRGGQPQHF. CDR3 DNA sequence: TGTGCCAGCAGCCAAGAGGTCCAGAGAGGAGGGCAGCCCCAGCATTTT.

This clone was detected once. The CDR3 bases are TGTGCCATCAGTAACGGACAGGGACACACCTTC. This encodes CAISNGQGHTF. The chain joins TRBV10-3 to TRBJ1-2; 8 bases align to TRBD1. V trimming: 5 bases; J trimming: 12 bases; junction bases outside the gene matches: 5. Looked up from germline, CDR1 is ENHRY and CDR2 is SYGVKD. This CDR3 spans 11 amino acids.

CDR3 in amino acids: CASSETAGGSFF. As DNA, the CDR3 is TGTGCCAGCAGTGAAACAGCGGGGGGTTCGTTCTTC. The chain combines TRBV6-1 with TRBJ2-1; 9 bases are shared with TRBD2. Unmatched junction bases numbered 5, after V lost 2 bases and J lost 15 bases. This CDR3 is 12 amino acids long. Germline-derived CDR1 and CDR2 are MNHNS and SASEGT.

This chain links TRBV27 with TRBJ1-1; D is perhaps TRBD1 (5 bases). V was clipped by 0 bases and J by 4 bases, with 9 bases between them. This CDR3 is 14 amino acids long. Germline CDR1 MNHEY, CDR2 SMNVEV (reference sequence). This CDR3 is CASSLSAGVTEAFF. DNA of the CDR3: TGTGCCAGCAGTTTATCCGCGGGGGTCACTGAAGCTTTCTTT.

Here the CDR3 DNA reads TGTGCCAGCAGCTTAGCAGAGACCCAGTACTTC. The encoded protein is CASSLAETQYF. This sequence joins TRBV6-2 or TRBV6-3 and TRBJ2-5; D not certain. This CDR3 region has 11 residues. Germline-derived CDR1 and CDR2 are MNHEY and SVGEGT. Trimming pared 6 bases from V and 4 bases from J, leaving 6 bases between.

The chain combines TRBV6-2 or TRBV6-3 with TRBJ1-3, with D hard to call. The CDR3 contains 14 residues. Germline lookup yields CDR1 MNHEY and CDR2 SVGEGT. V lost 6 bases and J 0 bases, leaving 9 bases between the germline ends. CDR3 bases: TGTGCCAGCAGCCTAAGCTTCTCTGGAAACACCATATATTTT. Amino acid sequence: CASSLSFSGNTIYF.

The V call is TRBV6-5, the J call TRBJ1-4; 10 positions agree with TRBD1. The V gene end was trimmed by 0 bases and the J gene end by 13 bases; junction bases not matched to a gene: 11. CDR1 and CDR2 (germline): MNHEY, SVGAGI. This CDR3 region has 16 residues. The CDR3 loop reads CASSYSWRQGARGLFF. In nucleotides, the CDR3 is TGTGCCAGCAGTTACTCGTGGAGACAGGGGGCCAGAGGACTGTTTTTT.

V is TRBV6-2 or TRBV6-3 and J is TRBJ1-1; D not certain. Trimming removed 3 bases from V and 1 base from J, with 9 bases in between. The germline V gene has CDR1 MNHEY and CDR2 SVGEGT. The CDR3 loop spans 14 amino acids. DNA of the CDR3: TGTGCCAGCAGTTATCTCTTAACGAACACTGAAGCTTTCTTT. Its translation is CASSYLLTNTEAFF.

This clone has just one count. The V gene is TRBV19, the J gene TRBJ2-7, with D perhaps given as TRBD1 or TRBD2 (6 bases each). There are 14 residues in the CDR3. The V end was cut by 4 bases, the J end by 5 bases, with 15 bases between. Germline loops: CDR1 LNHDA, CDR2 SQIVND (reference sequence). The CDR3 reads CASSRLEGDDEQYF. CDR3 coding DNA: TGTGCCAGTAGTAGGTTGGAGGGGGACGACGAGCAGTACTTC.

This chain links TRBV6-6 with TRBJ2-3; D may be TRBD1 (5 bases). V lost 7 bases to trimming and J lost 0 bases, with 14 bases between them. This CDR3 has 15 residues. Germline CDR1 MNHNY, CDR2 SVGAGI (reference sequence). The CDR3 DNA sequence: TGTGCCAGCACCTTTAGGGGTTCTAGCACAGATACGCAGTATTTT. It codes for CASTFRGSSTDTQYF.

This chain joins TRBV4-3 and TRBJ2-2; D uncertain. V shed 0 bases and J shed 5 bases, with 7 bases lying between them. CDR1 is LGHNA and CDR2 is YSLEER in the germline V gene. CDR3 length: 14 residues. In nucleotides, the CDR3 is TGCGCCAGCAGCCAAGATGAACGAACCGGGGAGCTGTTTTTT. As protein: CASSQDERTGELFF.

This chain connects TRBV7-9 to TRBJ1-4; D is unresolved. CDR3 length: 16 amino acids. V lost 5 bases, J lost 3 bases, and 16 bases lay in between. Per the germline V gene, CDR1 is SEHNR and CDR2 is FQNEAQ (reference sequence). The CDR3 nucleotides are TGTGCCAGCAGCCAATCGGGCCCCGGGGCTAATGAAAAACTGTTTTTT. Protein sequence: CASSQSGPGANEKLFF.

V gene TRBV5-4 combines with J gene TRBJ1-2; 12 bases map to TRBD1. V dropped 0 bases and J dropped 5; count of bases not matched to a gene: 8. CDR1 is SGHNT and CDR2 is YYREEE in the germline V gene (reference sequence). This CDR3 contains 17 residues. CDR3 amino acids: CASSLEGQGAIRYGYTF. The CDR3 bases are TGTGCCAGCAGCTTGGAGGGACAGGGGGCAATAAGGTATGGCTACACCTTC.

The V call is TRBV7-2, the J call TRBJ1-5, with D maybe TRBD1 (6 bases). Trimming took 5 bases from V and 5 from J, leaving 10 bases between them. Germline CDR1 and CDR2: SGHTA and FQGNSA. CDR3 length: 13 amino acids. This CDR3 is CASSGQRDQPQHF. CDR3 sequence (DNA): TGTGCCAGCAGCGGACAGAGGGATCAGCCCCAGCATTTT.

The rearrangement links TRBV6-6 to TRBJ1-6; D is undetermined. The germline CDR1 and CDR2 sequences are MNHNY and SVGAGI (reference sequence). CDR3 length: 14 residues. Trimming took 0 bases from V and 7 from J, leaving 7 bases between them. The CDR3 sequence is CASSYSTPNSPLHF. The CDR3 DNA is TGTGCCAGCAGTTACTCGACACCGAATTCACCCCTCCACTTT.

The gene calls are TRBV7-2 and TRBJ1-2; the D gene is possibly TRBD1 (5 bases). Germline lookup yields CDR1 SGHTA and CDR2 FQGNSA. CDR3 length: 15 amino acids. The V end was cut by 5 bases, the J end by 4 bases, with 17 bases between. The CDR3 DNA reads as TGTGCCAGCAGCCCCGACGGATCGGGGGGCTATGGCTACACCTTC. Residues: CASSPDGSGGYGYTF.

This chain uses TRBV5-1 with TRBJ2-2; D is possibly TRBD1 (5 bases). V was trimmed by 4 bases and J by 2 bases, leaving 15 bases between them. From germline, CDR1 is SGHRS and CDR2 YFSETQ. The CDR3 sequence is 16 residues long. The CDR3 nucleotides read TGCGCCAGCAGCGACAAAGGGGTCCCTAACACCGGGGAGCTGTTTTTT. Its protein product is CASSDKGVPNTGELFF.